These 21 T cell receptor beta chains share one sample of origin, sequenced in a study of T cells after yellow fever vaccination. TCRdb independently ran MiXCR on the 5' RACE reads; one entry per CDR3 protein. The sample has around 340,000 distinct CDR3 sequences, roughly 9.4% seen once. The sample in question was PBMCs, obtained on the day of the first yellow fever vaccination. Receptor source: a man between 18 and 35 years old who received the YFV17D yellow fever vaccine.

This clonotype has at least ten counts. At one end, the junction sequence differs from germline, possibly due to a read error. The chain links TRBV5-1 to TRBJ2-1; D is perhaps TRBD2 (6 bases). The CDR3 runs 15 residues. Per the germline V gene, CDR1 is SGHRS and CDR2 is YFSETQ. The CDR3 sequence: CASSLGAGKSPALSF. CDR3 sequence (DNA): TGCGCCAGCAGCTTGGGCGCGGGAAAATCCCCAGCCCTAAGCTTC.

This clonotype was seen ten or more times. CDR3 nucleotides: TGTGCCACCCAGTTGGGTAGGGGTCCTGAGCAGTTCTTC. It encodes CATQLGRGPEQFF. The rearrangement uses TRBV6-6 and TRBJ2-1, with D maybe TRBD1 (5 bases). V shed 10 bases and J shed 9 bases, with 19 bases lying between them. Germline assignment: CDR1 MNHNY and CDR2 SVGAGI (reference sequence). The CDR3 extends over 13 amino acids.

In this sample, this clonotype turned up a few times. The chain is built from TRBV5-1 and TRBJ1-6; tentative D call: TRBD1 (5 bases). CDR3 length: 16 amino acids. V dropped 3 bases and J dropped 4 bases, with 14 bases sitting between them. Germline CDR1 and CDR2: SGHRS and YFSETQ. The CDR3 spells CASSSRRTNYNSPLHF. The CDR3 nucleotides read TGCGCCAGCAGCTCCCGACGGACAAATTATAATTCACCCCTCCACTTT.

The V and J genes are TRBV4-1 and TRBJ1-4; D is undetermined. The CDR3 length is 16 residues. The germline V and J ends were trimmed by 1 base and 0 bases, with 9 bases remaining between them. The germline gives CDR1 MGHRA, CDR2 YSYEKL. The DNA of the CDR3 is TGCGCCAGCAGCCAAGGGATCGGACCAACTAATGAAAAACTGTTTTTT. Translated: CASSQGIGPTNEKLFF.

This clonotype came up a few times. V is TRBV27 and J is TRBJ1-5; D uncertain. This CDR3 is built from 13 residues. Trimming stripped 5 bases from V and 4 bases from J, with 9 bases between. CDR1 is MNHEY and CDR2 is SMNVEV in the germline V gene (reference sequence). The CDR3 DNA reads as TGTGCCAGCAGTACGGACCGAAATCAGCCCCAGCATTTT. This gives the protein CASSTDRNQPQHF.

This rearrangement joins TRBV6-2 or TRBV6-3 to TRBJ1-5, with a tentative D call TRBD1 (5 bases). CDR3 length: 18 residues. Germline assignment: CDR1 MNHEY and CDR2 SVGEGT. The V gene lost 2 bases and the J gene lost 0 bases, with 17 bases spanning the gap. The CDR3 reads CASSYRPPGTYSNQPQHF. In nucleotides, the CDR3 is TGTGCCAGCAGTTACCGGCCGCCAGGGACCTATAGCAATCAGCCCCAGCATTTT.

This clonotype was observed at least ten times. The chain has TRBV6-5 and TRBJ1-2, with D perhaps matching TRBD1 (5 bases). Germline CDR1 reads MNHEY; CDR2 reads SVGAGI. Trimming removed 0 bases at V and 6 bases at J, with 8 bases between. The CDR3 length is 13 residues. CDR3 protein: CASSYSWDHGYTF. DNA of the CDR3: TGTGCCAGCAGTTACTCCTGGGACCATGGCTACACCTTC.

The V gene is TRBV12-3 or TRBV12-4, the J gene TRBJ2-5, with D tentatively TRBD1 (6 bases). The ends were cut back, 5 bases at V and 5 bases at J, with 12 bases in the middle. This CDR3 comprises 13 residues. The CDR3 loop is CASSDRRRETQYF. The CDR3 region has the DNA TGTGCCAGCAGTGACAGGAGGAGGGAGACCCAGTACTTC.

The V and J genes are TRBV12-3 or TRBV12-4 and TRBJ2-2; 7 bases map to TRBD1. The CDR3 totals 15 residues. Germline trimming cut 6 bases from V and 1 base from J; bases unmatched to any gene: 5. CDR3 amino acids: CASSHRTGNTGELFF. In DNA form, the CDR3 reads TGTGCCAGCAGCCACCGGACAGGGAACACCGGGGAGCTGTTTTTT.

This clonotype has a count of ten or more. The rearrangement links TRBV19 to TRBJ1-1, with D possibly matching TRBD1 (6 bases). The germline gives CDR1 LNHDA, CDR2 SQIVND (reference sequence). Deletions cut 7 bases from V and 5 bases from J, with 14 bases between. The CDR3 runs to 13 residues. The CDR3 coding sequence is TGTGCCAGTAAGGAATCCGGGACAACTGAAGCTTTCTTT. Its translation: CASKESGTTEAFF. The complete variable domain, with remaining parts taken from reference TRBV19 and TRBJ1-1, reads DGGITQSPKYLFRKEGQNVTLSCEQNLNHDAMYWYRQDPGQGLRLIYYSQIVNDFQKGDIAEGYSVSREKKESFPLTVTSAQKNPTAFYLCASKESGTTEAFFGQGTRLTVV.

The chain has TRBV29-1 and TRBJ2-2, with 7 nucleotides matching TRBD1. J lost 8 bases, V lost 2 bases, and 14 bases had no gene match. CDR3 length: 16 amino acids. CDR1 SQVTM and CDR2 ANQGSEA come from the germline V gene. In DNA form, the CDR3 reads TGCAGCGTTGAAACTCACTTCTACAGGGGTACTGGGGAGCTGTTTTTT. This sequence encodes CSVETHFYRGTGELFF.

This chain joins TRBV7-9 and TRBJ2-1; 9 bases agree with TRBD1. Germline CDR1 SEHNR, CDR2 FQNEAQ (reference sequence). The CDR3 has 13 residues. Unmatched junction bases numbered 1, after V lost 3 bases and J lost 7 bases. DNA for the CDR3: TGTGCCAGCAGCTTCGGACAGGGGAATGAGCAGTTCTTC. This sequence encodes CASSFGQGNEQFF.

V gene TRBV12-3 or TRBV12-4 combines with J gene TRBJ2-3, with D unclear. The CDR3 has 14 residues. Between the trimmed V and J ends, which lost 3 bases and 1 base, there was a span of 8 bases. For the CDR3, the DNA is TGTGCCAGCAGTTTTATGCAGGGCACAGATACGCAGTATTTT. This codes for CASSFMQGTDTQYF.

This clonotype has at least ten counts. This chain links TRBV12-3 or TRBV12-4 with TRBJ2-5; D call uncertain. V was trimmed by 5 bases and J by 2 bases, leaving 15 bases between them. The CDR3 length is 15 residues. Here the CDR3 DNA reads TGTGCCAGCAGTCCGGAGAGCCAGAATCAAGAGACCCAGTACTTC. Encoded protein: CASSPESQNQETQYF.

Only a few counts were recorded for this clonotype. The CDR3 protein is CASSWTSGGATRTQYF. The CDR3 DNA is TGTGCCAGCAGTTGGACTAGCGGGGGCGCCACGCGGACCCAGTACTTC. The chain recombines TRBV27 with TRBJ2-5, with 13 bases lining up with TRBD2. Germline assignment: CDR1 MNHEY and CDR2 SMNVEV (reference sequence). Trimming cost V 4 bases and J 7 bases; bases outside gene matches: 9. The CDR3 extends over 16 amino acids.

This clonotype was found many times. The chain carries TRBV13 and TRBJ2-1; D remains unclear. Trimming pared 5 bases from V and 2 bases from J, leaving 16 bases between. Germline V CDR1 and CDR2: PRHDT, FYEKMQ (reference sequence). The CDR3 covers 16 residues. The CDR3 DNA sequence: TGTGCCAGCAGCCCCCTCAAGGCCTCTACCTACAATGAGCAGTTCTTC. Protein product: CASSPLKASTYNEQFF. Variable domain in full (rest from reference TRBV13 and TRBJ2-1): AAGVIQSPRHLIKEKRETATLKCYPIPRHDTVYWYQQGPGQDPQFLISFYEKMQSDKGSIPDRFSAQQFSDYHSELNMSSLELGDSALYFCASSPLKASTYNEQFFGPGTRLTVL.

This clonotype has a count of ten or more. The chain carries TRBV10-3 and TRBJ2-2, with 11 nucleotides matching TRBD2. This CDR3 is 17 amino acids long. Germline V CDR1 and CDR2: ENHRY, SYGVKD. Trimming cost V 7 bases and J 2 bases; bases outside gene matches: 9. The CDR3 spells CAIKSLAGGPNTGELFF. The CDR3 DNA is TGTGCCATCAAGAGCCTAGCGGGGGGCCCAAACACCGGGGAGCTGTTTTTT.

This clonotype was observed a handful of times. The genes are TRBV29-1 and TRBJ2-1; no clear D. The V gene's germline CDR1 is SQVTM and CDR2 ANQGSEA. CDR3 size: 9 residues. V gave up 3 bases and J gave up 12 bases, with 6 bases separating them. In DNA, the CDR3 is TGCAGCGTTGACCCGGGGCAGTTCTTC. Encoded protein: CSVDPGQFF.

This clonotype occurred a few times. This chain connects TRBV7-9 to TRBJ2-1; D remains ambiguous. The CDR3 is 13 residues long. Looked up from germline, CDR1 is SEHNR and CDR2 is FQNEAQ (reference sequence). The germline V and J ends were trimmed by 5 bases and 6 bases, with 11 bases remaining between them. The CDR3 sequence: CASSPWRFNEQFF. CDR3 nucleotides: TGTGCCAGCAGCCCGTGGCGTTTCAATGAGCAGTTCTTC.

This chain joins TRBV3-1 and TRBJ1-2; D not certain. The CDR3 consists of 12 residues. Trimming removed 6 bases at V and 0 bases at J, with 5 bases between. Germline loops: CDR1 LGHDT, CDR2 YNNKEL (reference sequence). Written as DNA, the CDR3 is TGTGCCAGCAGGGGGTCTAACTATGGCTACACCTTC. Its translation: CASRGSNYGYTF.

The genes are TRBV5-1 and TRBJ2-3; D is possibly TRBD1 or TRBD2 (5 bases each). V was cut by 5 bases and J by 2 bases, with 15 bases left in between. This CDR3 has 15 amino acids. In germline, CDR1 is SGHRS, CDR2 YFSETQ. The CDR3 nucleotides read TGCGCCAGCAGTATGATCCACGGGGCCACAGATACGCAGTATTTT. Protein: CASSMIHGATDTQYF.